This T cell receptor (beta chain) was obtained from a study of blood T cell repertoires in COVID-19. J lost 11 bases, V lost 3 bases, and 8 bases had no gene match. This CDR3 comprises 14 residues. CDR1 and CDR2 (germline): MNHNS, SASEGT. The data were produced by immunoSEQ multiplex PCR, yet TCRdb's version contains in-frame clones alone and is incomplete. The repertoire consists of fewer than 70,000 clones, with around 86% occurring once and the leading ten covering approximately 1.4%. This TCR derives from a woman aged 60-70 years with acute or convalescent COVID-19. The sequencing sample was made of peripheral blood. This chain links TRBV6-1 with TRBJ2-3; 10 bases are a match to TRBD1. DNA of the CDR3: TGTGCCAGCAGTGACCTGGGACAGGGGAGGGGGCAGTATTTT. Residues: CASSDLGQGRGQYF.